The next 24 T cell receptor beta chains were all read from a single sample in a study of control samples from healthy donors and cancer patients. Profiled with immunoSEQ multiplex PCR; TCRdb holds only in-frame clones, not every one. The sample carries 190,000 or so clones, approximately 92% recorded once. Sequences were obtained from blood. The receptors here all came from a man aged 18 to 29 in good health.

CDR3 residues: CASSPRTGELFF. In nucleotides, the CDR3 is TGTGCCAGCTCACCACGCACCGGGGAGCTGTTTTTT. The chain employs TRBV18 and TRBJ2-2; unclear D gene. This CDR3 contains 12 residues. Germline V lookup: CDR1 KGHSH, CDR2 LQKENI. V was clipped by 1 base and J by 4 bases, with 1 base between them.

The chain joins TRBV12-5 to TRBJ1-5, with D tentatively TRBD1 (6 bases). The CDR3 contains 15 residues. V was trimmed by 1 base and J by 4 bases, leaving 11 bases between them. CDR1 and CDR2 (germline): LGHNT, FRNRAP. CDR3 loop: CASGLGTGRNQPQHF. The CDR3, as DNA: TGTGCTAGTGGTTTGGGAACAGGGAGGAATCAGCCCCAGCATTTT.

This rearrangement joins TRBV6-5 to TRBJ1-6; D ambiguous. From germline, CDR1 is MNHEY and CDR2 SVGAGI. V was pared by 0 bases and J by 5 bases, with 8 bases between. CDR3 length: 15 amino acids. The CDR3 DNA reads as TGTGCCAGCAGTTACTCCTCTAGTAATAATTCACCCCTCCACTTT. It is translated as CASSYSSSNNSPLHF.

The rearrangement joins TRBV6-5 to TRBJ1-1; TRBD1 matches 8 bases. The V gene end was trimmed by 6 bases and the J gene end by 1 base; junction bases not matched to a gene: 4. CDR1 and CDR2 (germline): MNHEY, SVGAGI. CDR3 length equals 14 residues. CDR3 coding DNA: TGTGCCAGCAGGGAGGACAGGGCGAACACTGAAGCTTTCTTT. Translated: CASREDRANTEAFF.

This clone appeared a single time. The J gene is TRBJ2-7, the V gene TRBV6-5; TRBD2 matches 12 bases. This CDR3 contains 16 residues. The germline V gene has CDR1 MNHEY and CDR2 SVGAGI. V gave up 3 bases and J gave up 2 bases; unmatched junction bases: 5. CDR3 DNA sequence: TGTGCCAGCAGTTATCTAGGACTAGCGGGGACCTACGAGCAGTACTTC. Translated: CASSYLGLAGTYEQYF.

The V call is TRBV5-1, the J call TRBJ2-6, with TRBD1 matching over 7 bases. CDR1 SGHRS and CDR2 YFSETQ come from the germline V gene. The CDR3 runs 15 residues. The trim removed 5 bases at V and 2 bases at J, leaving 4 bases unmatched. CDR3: CASSSQGAGANVLTF. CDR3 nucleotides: TGCGCCAGCAGTTCTCAGGGGGCTGGGGCCAACGTCCTGACTTTC. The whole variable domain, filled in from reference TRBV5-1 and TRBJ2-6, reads KAGVTQTPRYLIKTRGQQVTLSCSPISGHRSVSWYQQTPGQGLQFLFEYFSETQRNKGNFPGRFSGRQFSNSRSEMNVSTLELGDSALYLCASSSQGAGANVLTFGAGSRLTVL.

CDR3 bases: TGTGCCACCAGTGACCGGAGCGGGGCAAAATACAATGAGCAGTTCTTC. Protein product: CATSDRSGAKYNEQFF. The chain employs TRBV24-1 and TRBJ2-1; 7 bases are shared with TRBD2. The germline V gene encodes CDR1 KGHDR and CDR2 SFDVKD. The length of the CDR3 is 16 residues. After removal of 4 bases from V and 4 bases from J, the junction contained 9 bases not matched to a gene.

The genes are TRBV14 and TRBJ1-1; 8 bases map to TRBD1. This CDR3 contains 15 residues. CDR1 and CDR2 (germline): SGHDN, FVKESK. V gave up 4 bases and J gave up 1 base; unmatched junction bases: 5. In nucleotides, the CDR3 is TGTGCCAGCAGCCGAGAGACAGGGGAGAACACTGAAGCTTTCTTT. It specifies CASSRETGENTEAFF.

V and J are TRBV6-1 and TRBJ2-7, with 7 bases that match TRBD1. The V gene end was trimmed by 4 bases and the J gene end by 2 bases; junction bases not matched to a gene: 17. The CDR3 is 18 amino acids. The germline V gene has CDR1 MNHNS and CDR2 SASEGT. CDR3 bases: TGTGCCAGCAGTGGTGCGCCGGGACAGTCAAAACGTACCTACGAGCAGTACTTC. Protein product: CASSGAPGQSKRTYEQYF.

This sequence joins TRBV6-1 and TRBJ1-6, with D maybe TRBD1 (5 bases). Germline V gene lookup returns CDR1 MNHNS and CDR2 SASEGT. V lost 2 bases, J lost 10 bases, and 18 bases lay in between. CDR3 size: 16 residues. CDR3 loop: CASSERDSGVESPLHF. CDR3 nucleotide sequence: TGTGCCAGCAGTGAAAGGGATTCGGGGGTGGAATCACCCCTCCACTTT.

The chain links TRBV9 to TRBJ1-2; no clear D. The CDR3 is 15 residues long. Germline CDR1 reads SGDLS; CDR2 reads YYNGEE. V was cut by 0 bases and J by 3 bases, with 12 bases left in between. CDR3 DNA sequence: TGTGCCAGCAGCGTAGCTTGGATGGTGGACTATGGCTACACCTTC. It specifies CASSVAWMVDYGYTF.

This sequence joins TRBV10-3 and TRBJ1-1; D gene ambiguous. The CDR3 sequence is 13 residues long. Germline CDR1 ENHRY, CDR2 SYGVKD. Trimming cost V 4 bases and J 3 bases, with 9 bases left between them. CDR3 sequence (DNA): TGTGCCATCAGTGTAGACGGTGACACTGAAGCTTTCTTT. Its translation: CAISVDGDTEAFF.

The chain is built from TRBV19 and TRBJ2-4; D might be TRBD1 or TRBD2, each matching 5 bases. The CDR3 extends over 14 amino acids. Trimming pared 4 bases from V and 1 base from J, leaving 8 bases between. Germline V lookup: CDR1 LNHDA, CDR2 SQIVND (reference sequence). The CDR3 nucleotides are TGTGCCAGTAGTAGTGGGGACGCCAAAAACATTCAGTACTTC. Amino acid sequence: CASSSGDAKNIQYF.

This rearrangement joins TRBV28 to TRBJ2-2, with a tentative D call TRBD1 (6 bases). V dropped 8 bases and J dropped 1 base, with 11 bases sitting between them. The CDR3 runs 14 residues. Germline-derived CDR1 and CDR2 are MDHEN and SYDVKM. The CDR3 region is CASLPGQNTGELFF. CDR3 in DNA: TGTGCCAGCTTACCGGGACAGAACACCGGGGAGCTGTTTTTT.

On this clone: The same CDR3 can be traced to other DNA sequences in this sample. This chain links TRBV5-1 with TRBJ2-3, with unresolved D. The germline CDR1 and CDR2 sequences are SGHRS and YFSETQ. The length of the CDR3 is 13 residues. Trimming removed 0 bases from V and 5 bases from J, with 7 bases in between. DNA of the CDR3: TGCGCCAGCAGCTTGGGCCCTGGAGATACGCAGTATTTT. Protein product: CASSLGPGDTQYF.

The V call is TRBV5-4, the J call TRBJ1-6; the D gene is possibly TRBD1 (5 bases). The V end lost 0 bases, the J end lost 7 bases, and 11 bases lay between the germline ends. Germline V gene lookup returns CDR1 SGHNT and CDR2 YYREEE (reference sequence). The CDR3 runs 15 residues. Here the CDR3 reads CASSLEGRANSPLHF. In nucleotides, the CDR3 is TGTGCCAGCAGCTTGGAGGGCAGGGCGAATTCACCCCTCCACTTT.

The CDR3 here is CASSPRLDVQETQYF. The CDR3 nucleotides read TGTGCCAGCAGCCCCCGACTGGATGTCCAAGAGACCCAGTACTTC. The J gene is TRBJ2-5, the V gene TRBV7-6, with D hard to call. CDR1 SGHVS and CDR2 FNYEAQ come from the germline V gene. V was pared by 5 bases and J by 1 base, with 14 bases between. This CDR3 is built from 15 residues.

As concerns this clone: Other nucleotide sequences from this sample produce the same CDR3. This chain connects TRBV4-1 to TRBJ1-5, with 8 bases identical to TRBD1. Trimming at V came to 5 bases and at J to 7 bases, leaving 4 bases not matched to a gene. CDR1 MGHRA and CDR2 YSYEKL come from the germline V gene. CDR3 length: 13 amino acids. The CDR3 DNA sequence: TGCGCCAGCAGCAGACAGGGGCACCAGCCCCAGCATTTT. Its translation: CASSRQGHQPQHF.

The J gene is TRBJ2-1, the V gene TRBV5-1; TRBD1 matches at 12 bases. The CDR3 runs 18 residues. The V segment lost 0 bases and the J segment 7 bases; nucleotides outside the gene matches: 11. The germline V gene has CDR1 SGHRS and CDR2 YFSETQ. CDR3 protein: CASSLVRDRGLLGNEQFF. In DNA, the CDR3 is TGCGCCAGCAGCTTGGTTCGGGACAGGGGGCTTCTTGGGAATGAGCAGTTCTTC.

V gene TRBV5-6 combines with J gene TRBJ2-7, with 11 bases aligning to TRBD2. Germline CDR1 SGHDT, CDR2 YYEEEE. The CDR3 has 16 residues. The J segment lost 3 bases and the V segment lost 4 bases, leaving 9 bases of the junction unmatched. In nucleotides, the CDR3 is TGTGCCAGCAGCCCGAGGACTAGCGGGTTCTTCTACGAGCAGTACTTC. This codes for CASSPRTSGFFYEQYF.

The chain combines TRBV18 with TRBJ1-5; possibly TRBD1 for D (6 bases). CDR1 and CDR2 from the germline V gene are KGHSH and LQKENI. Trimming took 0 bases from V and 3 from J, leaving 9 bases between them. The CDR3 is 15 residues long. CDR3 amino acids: CASSPPGQYNQPQHF. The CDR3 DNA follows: TGTGCCAGCTCACCACCAGGACAGTACAATCAGCCCCAGCATTTT.

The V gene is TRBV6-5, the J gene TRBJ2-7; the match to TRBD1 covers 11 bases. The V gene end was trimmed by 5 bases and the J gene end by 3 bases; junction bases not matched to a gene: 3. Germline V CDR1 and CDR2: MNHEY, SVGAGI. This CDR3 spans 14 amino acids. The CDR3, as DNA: TGTGCCAGCAGTCGGACAGGGGGCTACTACGAGCAGTACTTC. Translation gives CASSRTGGYYEQYF.

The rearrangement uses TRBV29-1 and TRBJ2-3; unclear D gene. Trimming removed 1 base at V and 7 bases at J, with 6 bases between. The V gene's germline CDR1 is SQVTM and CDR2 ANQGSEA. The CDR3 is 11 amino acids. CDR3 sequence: CSVEVGNTQYF. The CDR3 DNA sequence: TGCAGCGTTGAAGTGGGGAATACGCAGTATTTT.

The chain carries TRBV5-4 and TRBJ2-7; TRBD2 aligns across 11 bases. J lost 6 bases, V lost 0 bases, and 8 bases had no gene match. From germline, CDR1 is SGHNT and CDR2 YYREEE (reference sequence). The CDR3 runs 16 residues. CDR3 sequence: CASSLESLAGGGEQYF. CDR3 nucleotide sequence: TGTGCCAGCAGCTTGGAAAGTCTAGCGGGGGGAGGCGAGCAGTACTTC.